This entry is about one TCR beta chain. Its antigen target is currently unknown. Base qualities are missing; no much larger clone stands one base away. The entry originates in a study of CD4 T cells in relation to SARS-CoV-2 and coronaviruses (dated by TCRdb to the early 2020s). For context, the study as a whole: In the ViraFEST assay, PBMCs were cultured with antigen for approximately 10 days, after which TCR beta CDR3s were sequenced to identify antigen-specific clonal expansions. An HIV-1 Nef peptide pool or a no-peptide culture served as the negative reference condition. Shared crossreactive spike epitopes were mapped to their HLA restriction using patient-derived lymphoblastoid cell lines. At the level of individual TCR clonotypes, the study measured memory CD4+ T cell crossreactivity between SARS-CoV-2 spike protein and common cold coronavirus spike proteins. Samples from three pre-COVID donors and the naive versus memory experiments were sequenced with the Adaptive Biotechnologies TCR-sequencing kit; other data were Illumina-based. For other donors in the study, expansion assays were sequenced with a different, Illumina-based TCR-beta assay. General study outcomes and caveats: Because the crossreactivity analysis focused on spike protein, crossreactivity against other viral proteins was not assessed. Compared with monoreactive clones, crossreactive clones had significantly weaker SARS-CoV-2-driven expansion, a result consistent with antigenic imprinting. Because no donor provided both pre-pandemic and post-infection samples, tracing the source of pre-existing responses was limited. The study was constrained by small numbers of patients and of tested TCRs. Memory CD4+ clonotypes crossrecognizing SARS-CoV-2 and at least one common cold coronavirus spike were found in approximately 60% of donors.

Libraries were constructed by the immunoSEQ multiplex PCR assay. Per the authors' processing: During preprocessing, nonproductive sequences were discarded, as were any CDR3s that did not begin with C, did not end with F or W, or were shorter than 7 amino acids. Antigen-specific clonotypes were called with the MANAFEST web app, based on expansion relative to reference and other culture wells. A clone counted as positive if significantly expanded in 2 of 3 replicate wells versus the reference culture at FDR below 0.05. For a clone to be considered positive, significant expansion relative to all other tandem wells and an odds ratio above 5 were also required. CDR3 homology was quantified as pairwise Levenshtein distance, calculated with the stringdist R package after three terminal residues were trimmed from each end. The table comes from immuneACCESS by way of TCRdb, which keeps in-frame sequences with V and J called. Part of the clones is missing from these tables; in studies checked, under half for an unresolved V gene and the rest for unknown reasons. V and J calls and clone size come straight from that table; D and trimming were deduced from the DNA. A total of fewer than 25,000 clones appear in this sample, roughly 80% of them only once. The ten largest clones add up to roughly a sixth of the sample.

CDR1 and CDR2 (SGHDT, YYEEEE) derive from the germline V gene. The V and J ends are trimmed by 5 bases and 7 bases, leaving 22 bases between them. The CDR3 spans 17 residues, from the cysteine through the phenylalanine. Only the CDR3 DNA is retained, 51 bases long and in frame from the first base. CD4+ T cells from unexposed donors were collected before the COVID-19 pandemic (2011-2018). After less than 13 days of culture, CD4+ T cells were isolated with the EasySep CD4+ T cell isolation kit. As far as cell numbers permitted, CD4+ T cells from unexposed donors were tested for reactivity against SARS-CoV-2 S and N as well as four spike pools from common cold coronaviruses. Roughly 1.9 million PBMCs per well were cultured in IMDM with about 4.9% human AB serum and about 10 IU/ml IL-2. Half of the culture medium was replaced with fresh IL-2-containing medium on days 3 and 7. In general, every peptide culture condition was set up in three replicate wells. Leukapheresis product for the unexposed donors was bought commercially. Ficoll-Paque PLUS gradient centrifugation was used to isolate PBMCs from either whole blood or leukapheresis product. The PBMCs went either fresh into the expansion assay or into cryopreservation at -140 degrees C. The QIAamp Micro DNA Kit was used to extract genomic DNA from the CD4+ T cells.

This clonotype was obtained from a human donor in good health. The sequencing input was CD4+ T cells from PBMCs, cultured in vitro. The chain joins TRBV5-6 to TRBJ1-6, with the D segment identity uncertain. In nucleotide form, the sequence is TGTGCCAGCAGTCCCTCACCTGGGGAGAGGGTAAATTCACCCCTCCACTTT. Its coded protein is CASSPSPGERVNSPLHF. Reference TRBV5-6 and TRBJ1-6 genes cover what lies past the CDR3, so the full variable domain is DAGVTQSPTHLIKTRGQQVTLRCSPKSGHDTVSWYQQALGQGPQFIFQYYEEEERQRGNFPDRFSGHQFPNYSSELNVNALLLGDSALYLCASSPSPGERVNSPLHFGNGTRLTVT.